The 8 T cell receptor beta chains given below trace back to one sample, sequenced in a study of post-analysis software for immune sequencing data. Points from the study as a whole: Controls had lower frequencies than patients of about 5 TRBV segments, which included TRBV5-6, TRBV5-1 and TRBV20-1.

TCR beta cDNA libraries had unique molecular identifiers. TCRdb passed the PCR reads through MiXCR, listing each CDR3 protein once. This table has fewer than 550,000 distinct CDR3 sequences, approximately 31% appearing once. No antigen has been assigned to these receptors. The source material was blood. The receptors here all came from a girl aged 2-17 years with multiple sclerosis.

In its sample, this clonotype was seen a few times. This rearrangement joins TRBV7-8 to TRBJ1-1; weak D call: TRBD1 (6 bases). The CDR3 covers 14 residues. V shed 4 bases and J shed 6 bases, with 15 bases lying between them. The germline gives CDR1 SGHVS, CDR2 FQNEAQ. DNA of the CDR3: TGTGCCAGCAGCTCCGGACGGGACACAGCTGAAGCTTTCTTT. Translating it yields CASSSGRDTAEAFF.

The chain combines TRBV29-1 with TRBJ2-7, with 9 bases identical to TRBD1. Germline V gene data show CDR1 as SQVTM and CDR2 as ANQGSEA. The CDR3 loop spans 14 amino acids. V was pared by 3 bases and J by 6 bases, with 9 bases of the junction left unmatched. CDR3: CSVDLGQGTGEQYF. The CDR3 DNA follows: TGCAGCGTTGACCTGGGACAGGGAACGGGCGAGCAGTACTTC.

This CDR3 is CASRGDRGEFAGANVLTF. The CDR3 DNA reads as TGTGCCAGCAGAGGGGACAGGGGGGAATTTGCTGGGGCCAACGTCCTGACTTTC. The chain combines TRBV2 with TRBJ2-6, with TRBD1 identical over 11 bases. V was clipped by 6 bases and J by 2 bases; unmatched bases: 9. This CDR3 comprises 18 residues. Germline lookup yields CDR1 SNHLY and CDR2 FYNNEI.

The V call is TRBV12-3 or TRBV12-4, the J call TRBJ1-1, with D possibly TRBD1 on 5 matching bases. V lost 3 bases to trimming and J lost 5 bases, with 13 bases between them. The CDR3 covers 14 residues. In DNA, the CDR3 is TGTGCCAGCAGTTTCTCCAGCGGGGGGACTGAAGCTTTCTTT. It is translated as CASSFSSGGTEAFF.

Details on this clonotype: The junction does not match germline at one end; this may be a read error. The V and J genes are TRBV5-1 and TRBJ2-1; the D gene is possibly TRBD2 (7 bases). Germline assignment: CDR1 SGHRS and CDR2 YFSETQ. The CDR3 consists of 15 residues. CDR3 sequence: CTSWTGAGDYNEQFF. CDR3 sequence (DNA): TGCACCAGCTGGACGGGGGCGGGGGACTACAATGAGCAGTTCTTC.

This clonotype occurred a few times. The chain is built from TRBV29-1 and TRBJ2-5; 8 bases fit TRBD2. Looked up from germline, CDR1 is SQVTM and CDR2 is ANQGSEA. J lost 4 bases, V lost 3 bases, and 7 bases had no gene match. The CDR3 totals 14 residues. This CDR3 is CSVDLRGGRETQYF. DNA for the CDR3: TGCAGCGTTGATCTTCGGGGGGGCCGAGAGACCCAGTACTTC.

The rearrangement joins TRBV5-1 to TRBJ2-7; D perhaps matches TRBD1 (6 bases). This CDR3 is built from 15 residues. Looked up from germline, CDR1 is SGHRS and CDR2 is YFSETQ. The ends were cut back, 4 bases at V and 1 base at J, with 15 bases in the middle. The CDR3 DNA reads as TGCGCCAGCAGCATCCAGGGGTCATTGTCCTACGAGCAGTACTTC. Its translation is CASSIQGSLSYEQYF.

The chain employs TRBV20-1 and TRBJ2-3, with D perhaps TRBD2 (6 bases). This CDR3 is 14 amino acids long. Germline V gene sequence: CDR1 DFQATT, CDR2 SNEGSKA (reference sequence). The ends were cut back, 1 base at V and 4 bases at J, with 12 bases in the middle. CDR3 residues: CSARGRLGPDTQYF. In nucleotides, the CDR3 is TGCAGTGCTAGAGGTAGACTAGGTCCAGATACGCAGTATTTT.